The 25 T cell receptor gamma chains reported below all come from one sample, sequenced in a study of gamma delta lymphoproliferative disorders and STAT genes. TCRdb reanalysed the multiplex PCR reads with CATT. The profile shows over a thousand gamma-chain clones, roughly 8% of them singletons. Genomic DNA from isolated PBMCs served as the sequencing template. Material for sequencing was blood. Receptors originate from a human donor with gamma-delta T-cell large granular lymphocyte leukemia.

At least ten counts were recorded for this clone. The likely explanation is a read error, given a far larger clone one base away. Other DNA sequences in the sample encode the same CDR3. The CDR3 nucleotides read TGTGCCACCTGGGATTGGGATTATAAGAAACTATTT. Amino acid sequence: CATWDWDYKKLF. A V gene of TRGV3 was called, but no J gene was assigned. The CDR3 length is 12 residues. Looked up from germline, CDR1 is VTNTFY and CDR2 is YDVSTARD (reference sequence).

By sample share, this clone is medium-sized (0.01 to 0.1%). J is TRGJ1 or TRGJ2 and V is TRGV2. The J gene was missing in TCRdb and was found by matching the end of the DNA to germline. This CDR3 spans 12 amino acids. The ends lost 1 base at V and 6 bases at J; junction bases unmatched: 3. In germline, CDR1 is EGSNGY, CDR2 YDSYNSKV. The CDR3 DNA is TGTGCCACCTGGGACGGCCCTTATAAGAAACTCTTT. It yields the protein CATWDGPYKKLF.

This clone was recorded many times. TCRdb's protein, taken from a much larger clone, differs from this DNA's translation at residue 5, likely owing to a read error; the protein displayed comes from the DNA. This sequence joins TRGV4 and TRGJ1 or TRGJ2. The J gene is not listed in TCRdb, so it was assigned here from a DNA match to germline. CDR3 length: 15 residues. The trim removed 5 bases at V and 6 bases at J, leaving 16 bases unmatched. Germline assignment: CDR1 EGSTGY and CDR2 YDSYTSSV. CDR3 protein: CATWGKGKLLYKKLF. Here the CDR3 DNA reads TGTGCCACCTGGGGGAAGGGGAAATTACTTTATAAGAAACTCTTT.

By frequency in the sample, this clone is medium-sized. It is unclear where the CDR3 begins or ends on the DNA, so no DNA is shown, and the CDR3 is as TCRdb lists it. V gene TRGV11 was called; the J gene was not. TRGV11 is an ORF for which the function is uncertain. The length of the CDR3 is 16 amino acids, counting both ends. The CDR3 is CTTVPAGLGTQYKKLF.

By frequency in the sample, this clone is medium-sized (0.01 to 0.1%). The chain joins TRGV3 to TRGJP2. The J gene comes from matching the DNA to germline here; TCRdb lacks it. Trimming took 0 bases from V and 0 from J; bases not matched to a gene: 1. Germline lookup yields CDR1 VTNTFY and CDR2 YDVSTARD (reference sequence). The CDR3 consists of 15 residues. The CDR3 nucleotides read TGTGCCACCTGGGACAGGTATAGTAGTGATTGGATCAAGACGTTT. Residues: CATWDRYSSDWIKTF.

Note on this clone: The protein held in TCRdb is that of a much larger clone and does not match this DNA's translation at residue 8, likely because of a read error; the protein shown is translated from the DNA. The rearrangement joins TRGV5 to TRGJ1 or TRGJ2. In the absence of a J gene in TCRdb, the DNA was matched to germline to assign it here. Germline values: CDR1 VINAFY, CDR2 YDVSNSKD. The CDR3 spans 20 residues. V gave up 0 bases and J gave up 0 bases; unmatched junction bases: 20. The CDR3 loop is CATWDRLNPRTISNYYKKLF. The CDR3 DNA sequence: TGTGCCACCTGGGACAGGCTCAACCCACGTACAATATCGAATTATTATAAGAAACTCTTT.

In this sample, this clone is medium-sized (0.01 to 0.1%). The V and J genes are TRGV10 and TRGJ1 or TRGJ2. The J gene, absent from TCRdb, was called here by matching the DNA to germline. TRGV10 is identified as an open reading frame with a role that is uncertain. This CDR3 is built from 12 residues. Trimming cost V 8 bases and J 7 bases; bases outside gene matches: 9. Here the CDR3 reads CAAWAQGYKKLF. The DNA of the CDR3 is TGTGCTGCGTGGGCCCAGGGGTATAAGAAACTCTTT.

This clone has ten or more counts. A far larger clone is off by one base, so a read error is likely. The identical CDR3 is also encoded by other nucleotide sequences in the sample. The V gene is TRGV2; the J gene was not called. Germline V lookup: CDR1 EGSNGY, CDR2 YDSYNSKV. This CDR3 contains 15 residues. The CDR3 region is CATWDGRVNYYKKLF. The CDR3 region has the DNA TGTGCCACCTGGGACGGCCGAGTTAATTATTATAAAAAACTCTTT.

This clone was detected only a few times. V gene TRGV4 combines with J gene TRGJ1 or TRGJ2. In the absence of a J gene in TCRdb, the DNA was matched to germline to assign it here. There are 12 residues in the CDR3. Trimming removed 0 bases from V and 12 bases from J; junction bases left unmatched: 8. Germline-derived CDR1 and CDR2 are EGSTGY and YDSYTSSV. CDR3 loop: CATWDGHSGKLF. In DNA, the CDR3 is TGTGCCACCTGGGATGGGCACTCGGGGAAACTCTTT.

Worth noting for this clone: It is likely a read error: a sequence one base away is far more abundant. The same CDR3 arises from other DNA sequences in this sample as well. For the V gene the call is TRGV8; the J gene has no call. The CDR3 has 11 residues. Per germline, CDR1 VENAVY and CDR2 YDSYNSRV. The CDR3 coding sequence is TGTGCCACCTTGGACGAATATAAGAAACTATTT. It is translated as CATLDEYKKLF.

This clone ranks as medium-sized. The chain uses TRGV2 and TRGJ1 or TRGJ2. The J gene was not available in TCRdb and was assigned here by matching the DNA to germline segments. After removal of 0 bases from V and 1 base from J, the junction contained 12 bases not matched to a gene. Germline-derived CDR1 and CDR2 are EGSNGY and YDSYNSKV. This CDR3 region has 17 residues. CDR3 nucleotides: TGTGCCACCTGGGACGGGCCCTCTAAGGTTAATTATTATAAGAAACTCTTT. It yields the protein CATWDGPSKVNYYKKLF.

By share, this clone counts as medium-sized. TCRdb's listed protein matches a much larger clone and diverges from this DNA's translation at residue 6, likely through a read error; the protein shown comes from the DNA. The rearrangement links TRGV3 to TRGJ1 or TRGJ2. The J gene is absent in TCRdb and was assigned here via DNA matching to germline. V lost 2 bases to trimming and J lost 0 bases; unmatched junction nucleotides: 1. Germline-derived CDR1 and CDR2 are VTNTFY and YDVSTARD (reference sequence). The CDR3 extends over 13 amino acids. The CDR3 is CATWDTNYYKKLF. The CDR3 nucleotides read TGTGCCACCTGGGACACGAATTATTATAAGAAACTCTTT.

By frequency in the sample, this clone is medium-sized. The chain combines TRGV4 with TRGJ1 or TRGJ2. No J gene was available from TCRdb, and it was assigned here by a germline match of the DNA. The CDR3 is made up of 15 amino acids. Germline V gene sequence: CDR1 EGSTGY, CDR2 YDSYTSSV. V shed 0 bases, J shed 4 bases, and the junction held 9 bases outside the gene matches. CDR3 DNA sequence: TGTGCCACCTGGGATGGGACCGAACGATATTATAAGAAACTCTTT. Protein sequence: CATWDGTERYYKKLF.

Ten or more counts support this clone. For this DNA, TCRdb reports the protein of a much larger clone, which diverges at residue 4, most likely from a read error; the protein presented here is translated directly from the DNA. The CDR3 DNA follows: TGTGCTGCGCGGGATGACGAGAAACTCTTT. This sequence encodes CAARDDEKLF. The chain links TRGV10 to TRGJ1 or TRGJ2. The J gene comes from matching the DNA to germline here; TCRdb lacks it. TRGV10 is known as an ORF, though its function is uncertain. Trimming removed 11 bases from V and 11 bases from J; junction bases left unmatched: 10. This CDR3 contains 10 residues.

The table lists this clone with many counts. It is likely a read error: a sequence one base away is far more abundant. Other DNA sequences in the same sample also yield this CDR3. V gene TRGV2 was called; the J gene was not. The germline CDR1 and CDR2 sequences are EGSNGY and YDSYNSKV. The CDR3 extends over 14 amino acids. The CDR3 spells CATWDGGRYYKKLF. The CDR3 DNA follows: TGTGCCACCTGGGACGGAGGTAGATATTATAAGAAACTTTTT.

The chain is built from TRGV10 and TRGJP2. The J gene is absent in TCRdb and was assigned here via DNA matching to germline. TRGV10 is marked as an open reading frame, function uncertain. V lost 8 bases to trimming and J lost 3 bases; unmatched junction nucleotides: 7. The CDR3 contains 14 residues. The CDR3 protein is CAAWDRGSDWIKTF. For the CDR3, the DNA is TGTGCTGCGTGGGATAGGGGTAGTGATTGGATCAAGACGTTT.

Relative to its sample, this clone is medium-sized. The V and J genes are TRGV5 and TRGJ1 or TRGJ2. TCRdb is silent on the J gene; assignment here came from matching the DNA to germline. After removal of 0 bases from V and 6 bases from J, the junction contained 11 bases not matched to a gene. The germline CDR1 and CDR2 sequences are VINAFY and YDVSNSKD. The CDR3 runs to 15 residues. CDR3 bases: TGTGCCACCTGGGACAGGCCGGGATTTAGTTATAAGAAACTCTTT. Translated, it gives CATWDRPGFSYKKLF.

This clone is medium-sized within its sample. The germline gene is not matched at one end of the junction; a read error may be the cause. V is TRGV2 and J is TRGJ1 or TRGJ2. The J gene, missing from TCRdb, was assigned here through DNA to germline matching. CDR1 EGSNGY and CDR2 YDSYNSKV come from the germline V gene. The CDR3 has 14 amino acids. The CDR3 loop is CATWDGRNFYKKLF. In DNA form, the CDR3 reads TGTGCCACCTGGGACGGGCGGAATTTTTATAAGAAACTCTTT.

By sample share, this clone is medium-sized (0.01 to 0.1%). This chain links TRGV8 with TRGJP2. Here the J gene was assigned by germline matching of the DNA, as TCRdb has none. Germline trimming cut 1 base from V and 8 bases from J; bases unmatched to any gene: 13. This CDR3 is 16 amino acids long. CDR1 is VENAVY, CDR2 YDSYNSRV, per germline. In nucleotides, the CDR3 is TGTGCCACCTGGGATAGCGGTTTCAAAGGGGATTGGATCAAGACGTTT. Amino acid sequence: CATWDSGFKGDWIKTF.

This sequence joins TRGV8 and TRGJ1 or TRGJ2. The J gene, left out of TCRdb, was set here by checking the DNA against germline. V shed 4 bases, J shed 9 bases, and the junction held 3 bases outside the gene matches. The CDR3 has 10 amino acids. Per germline, CDR1 VENAVY and CDR2 YDSYNSRV. This CDR3 is CATWELKKLF. The CDR3 DNA reads TGTGCCACCTGGGAACTTAAGAAACTCTTT.

In its sample, this clone is medium-sized. The V and J genes are TRGV8 and TRGJP2. TCRdb records no J gene; here it was assigned by comparing the DNA to germline. In germline, CDR1 is VENAVY, CDR2 YDSYNSRV. This CDR3 spans 13 amino acids. J was trimmed by 11 bases and V by 0 bases; bases with no gene match: 6. In nucleotides, the CDR3 is TGTGCCACCTGGGATAGGCTGGACTGGATCAAGACGTTT. This encodes CATWDRLDWIKTF.

By sample fraction, this clone is medium-sized. V is TRGV8 and J is TRGJ1 or TRGJ2. The J gene was not available in TCRdb and was assigned here by matching the DNA to germline segments. J lost 12 bases, V lost 5 bases, and 7 bases had no gene match. The length of the CDR3 is 10 residues. CDR1 VENAVY and CDR2 YDSYNSRV come from the germline V gene. This chain's CDR3 is CATWVMRKLF. The DNA for the CDR3 is TGTGCCACCTGGGTAATGCGGAAACTCTTT.

By share, this clone counts as medium-sized. The chain has TRGV2 and TRGJ1 or TRGJ2. Since TCRdb gives no J gene, matching the DNA to germline was used here to assign it. Germline V gives CDR1 EGSNGY, CDR2 YDSYNSKV. The CDR3 spans 13 residues. Losses at the gene ends were 0 bases for V and 7 bases for J; bases not matched to a gene: 6. DNA of the CDR3: TGTGCCACCTGGGACGGGCCGGGATATAAGAAACTCTTT. Its protein product is CATWDGPGYKKLF.

V gene TRGV2 combines with J gene TRGJ1 or TRGJ2. The J gene was not available in TCRdb and was assigned here by matching the DNA to germline segments. This CDR3 spans 13 amino acids. Germline V gene data show CDR1 as EGSNGY and CDR2 as YDSYNSKV. J gave up 3 bases and V 5 bases, and 7 bases lay outside the gene matches. The DNA for the CDR3 is TGTGCCACCTGGGGCCCCTTTTATTATAAGAAACTCTTT. Protein: CATWGPFYYKKLF.

The sample holds many counts of this clone. Other DNA sequences in this specimen translate into the identical CDR3. The V call is TRGV8, the J call TRGJ1 or TRGJ2. In the absence of a J gene in TCRdb, the DNA was matched to germline to assign it here. Germline V CDR1 and CDR2: VENAVY, YDSYNSRV. Trimming removed 2 bases from V and 4 bases from J; junction bases left unmatched: 2. The CDR3 is 12 residues long. The CDR3 region has the DNA TGTGCCACCTGGGATAACTATTATAAGAAACTCTTT. Translated: CATWDNYYKKLF.